This T cell receptor (beta chain) derives from a study of blood T cells in healthy people across ages. The junction had 15 bases not matched to a gene; V was cut back by 7 bases and J by 9 bases. This CDR3 contains 15 residues. CDR1 SGHVS and CDR2 FNYEAQ come from the germline V gene. A second roughly 7 to 11 cycle PCR used barcoded and J-beta primers. TCRdb re-called the 5' RACE reads through MiXCR, storing one row per CDR3 protein. The sample holds over a million distinct CDR3 sequences, approximately 39% seen once. Sequencing used blood. This receptor was identified in a woman between 18 and 30 years old in good health. V and J are TRBV7-6 and TRBJ2-1; 7 bases match TRBD2. The CDR3 coding sequence is TGTGCCAGCACTGAGGGCGGGGGTGGTATTGGTGAGCAGTTCTTC. Translating gives CASTEGGGGIGEQFF.